The 26 T cell receptor beta chains in this list originate from one sample, sequenced in a study of T cell repertoires in cytomegalovirus infection. From the reads, TCRdb called clonotypes with MiXCR, one entry per CDR3 protein. The sample yields fewer than 550,000 distinct CDR3 sequences, approximately 31% seen once. Sequences were obtained from PBMCs. The receptors here all came from a human donor in good health (CMV status not recorded). Some clones in this sample may be carry-over from other donors' samples.

This clonotype has a count of ten or more. The rearrangement uses TRBV6-1 and TRBJ2-2; D is possibly TRBD2 (7 bases). V was trimmed by 7 bases and J by 7 bases, leaving 16 bases between them. The germline V gene has CDR1 MNHNS and CDR2 SASEGT. CDR3 length: 14 amino acids. The CDR3 DNA reads TGTGCCAGCACCGCCGGCGGGGGCGGCGGGGAGCTGTTTTTT. Amino acids: CASTAGGGGGELFF.

Regarding this clonotype: This may stem from a read error, because a much larger clone lies one nucleotide away. The chain combines TRBV28 with TRBJ2-7; TRBD1 is a possible D gene (5 bases). The CDR3 covers 15 residues. From germline, CDR1 is MDHEN and CDR2 SYDVKM. CDR3 sequence: CDSSFQGRSSYEQYF. As DNA, the CDR3 is TGTGACAGCAGTTTTCAGGGCAGGAGCTCCTACGAGCAGTACTTC.

This clonotype was found a few times. The genes are TRBV10-3 and TRBJ1-3; 9 bases match TRBD1. Germline CDR1 is ENHRY and CDR2 is SYGVKD. Losses at the gene ends were 6 bases for V and 2 bases for J; bases not matched to a gene: 8. This CDR3 is built from 16 residues. This CDR3 is CAIRDGTGPAGNTIYF. The CDR3 DNA is TGTGCCATCAGGGATGGGACAGGGCCGGCTGGAAACACCATATATTTT.

This clonotype was seen repeatedly, ten times or more. The chain employs TRBV7-6 and TRBJ1-5; D may be TRBD1 (5 bases). The germline V gene encodes CDR1 SGHVS and CDR2 FNYEAQ. The V end was cut by 5 bases, the J end by 3 bases, with 23 bases between. The CDR3 has 18 amino acids. The CDR3 spells CASSLEAGNAMANQPQHF. In DNA, the CDR3 is TGTGCCAGCAGCCTAGAGGCAGGGAATGCAATGGCCAATCAGCCCCAGCATTTT.

V usage is TRBV4-1 and J usage is TRBJ1-2; D perhaps matches TRBD1 (6 bases). Trimming shortened V by 4 bases and J by 8 bases, and 17 bases separated the two germline ends. Looked up from germline, CDR1 is MGHRA and CDR2 is YSYEKL. CDR3 size: 14 residues. In DNA, the CDR3 is TGCGCCAGCAGCCGACCAACAGGGTGCGAAGGCTACACCTTC. It translates to CASSRPTGCEGYTF.

This clonotype showed up many times. This chain joins TRBV7-9 and TRBJ2-2, with 8 positions matching TRBD1. This CDR3 contains 16 residues. V gave up 4 bases and J gave up 1 base; unmatched junction bases: 5. Germline assignment: CDR1 SEHNR and CDR2 FQNEAQ (reference sequence). The CDR3 DNA follows: TGTGCCAGCAGCTCCACCGGGACAGGGAACACCGGGGAGCTGTTTTTT. Residues: CASSSTGTGNTGELFF.

This rearrangement joins TRBV28 to TRBJ2-3; 7 bases are shared with TRBD1. CDR3 length: 15 amino acids. J was trimmed by 2 bases and V by 7 bases; bases with no gene match: 9. Germline V gene sequence: CDR1 MDHEN, CDR2 SYDVKM. CDR3 nucleotide sequence: TGTGCCAGCACCATGAAGGACAGGAACACAGATACGCAGTATTTT. This encodes CASTMKDRNTDTQYF.

This chain uses TRBV5-1 with TRBJ2-5; D is undetermined. CDR1 is SGHRS, CDR2 YFSETQ, per germline. The CDR3 sequence is 14 residues long. The V end was cut by 1 base, the J end by 0 bases, with 7 bases between. Written as DNA, the CDR3 is TGCGCCAGCAGCTTGAAGACGCACCAAGAGACCCAGTACTTC. It codes for CASSLKTHQETQYF. The variable domain in full, completed from reference TRBV5-1 and TRBJ2-5, reads KAGVTQTPRYLIKTRGQQVTLSCSPISGHRSVSWYQQTPGQGLQFLFEYFSETQRNKGNFPGRFSGRQFSNSRSEMNVSTLELGDSALYLCASSLKTHQETQYFGPGTRLLVL.

V is TRBV5-4 and J is TRBJ2-1; 9 nucleotides align to TRBD1. CDR1 and CDR2 from the germline V gene are SGHNT and YYREEE (reference sequence). The CDR3 is 13 residues long. The J segment lost 3 bases and the V segment lost 9 bases, leaving 4 bases of the junction unmatched. CDR3 in DNA: TGTGCCATTCGGGACAGGGTCTACAATGAGCAGTTCTTC. It yields the protein CAIRDRVYNEQFF.

This clonotype came up a few times. The chain is built from TRBV23-1 and TRBJ2-7, with TRBD1 as a possible D gene (5 bases). TRBV23-1 is identified as an open reading frame with a role that is uncertain. V lost 0 bases, J lost 6 bases, and 15 bases lay in between. The CDR3 loop spans 15 amino acids. The CDR3 DNA is TGCGCCAGCAGTCAATCGTCCCAGGGTCGAAGCGAGCAGTACTTC. Its protein product is CASSQSSQGRSEQYF.

This clonotype has a handful of counts. The chain carries TRBV6-5 and TRBJ1-1; D remains ambiguous. This CDR3 spans 13 amino acids. Germline CDR1 reads MNHEY; CDR2 reads SVGAGI. V gave up 11 bases and J gave up 2 bases, with 15 bases separating them. The CDR3 loop is CACSDGLNTEAFF. CDR3 DNA: TGTGCCTGCTCGGACGGCCTCAACACTGAAGCTTTCTTT.

This clonotype was detected a few times. The J gene is TRBJ2-5, the V gene TRBV4-1, with TRBD1 matching 7 bases. The CDR3 sequence is 16 residues long. Germline V gene lookup returns CDR1 MGHRA and CDR2 YSYEKL. The junction had 8 bases not matched to a gene; V was cut back by 1 base and J by 3 bases. CDR3 region: CASSQAFGTAEETQYF. Written as DNA, the CDR3 is TGCGCCAGCAGCCAAGCCTTCGGGACAGCAGAAGAGACCCAGTACTTC.

The CDR3 loop is CASSSGQSTDTQYF. The CDR3 DNA follows: TGTGCCAGCAGCTCAGGACAGAGCACAGATACGCAGTATTTT. This chain links TRBV7-2 with TRBJ2-3, with a tentative D call TRBD1 (6 bases). The CDR3 consists of 14 residues. V was clipped by 4 bases and J by 0 bases, with 8 bases between them. CDR1 is SGHTA, CDR2 FQGNSA, per germline. Full variable domain (remainder filled in from reference TRBV7-2 and TRBJ2-3): GAGVSQSPSNKVTEKGKDVELRCDPISGHTALYWYRQSLGQGLEFLIYFQGNSAPDKSGLPSDRFSAERTGGSVSTLTIQRTQQEDSAVYLCASSSGQSTDTQYFGPGTRLTVL.

Ten or more counts support this clonotype. The V gene is TRBV7-8, the J gene TRBJ1-6, with unresolved D. V was clipped by 4 bases and J by 10 bases, with 11 bases between them. The CDR3 runs to 13 residues. From germline, CDR1 is SGHVS and CDR2 FQNEAQ. In DNA, the CDR3 is TGTGCCAGCAGCTCTTCACTAGCCTCACCCCTCCACTTT. Residues: CASSSSLASPLHF.

The sample holds many counts of this clonotype. The gene calls are TRBV7-2 and TRBJ2-3, with D perhaps being TRBD1 or TRBD2 (5 bases each). CDR1 is SGHTA and CDR2 is FQGNSA in the germline V gene. Trimming removed 1 base at V and 0 bases at J, with 14 bases between. The CDR3 covers 17 residues. CDR3 DNA: TGTGCCAGCAGCTTAGACTTTTCGGGGCCCAGCACAGATACGCAGTATTTT. Amino acids: CASSLDFSGPSTDTQYF.

This clonotype has just a few counts. The chain employs TRBV6-5 and TRBJ1-2; D remains ambiguous. Trimming took 6 bases from V and 4 from J, leaving 33 bases between them. Germline-derived CDR1 and CDR2 are MNHEY and SVGAGI. CDR3 size: 20 residues. The CDR3 DNA is TGTGCCAGCAGCCGCCAAGGGCGGATCGGCCGAACCTCTCAAATCTATGGCTACACCTTC. Amino acids: CASSRQGRIGRTSQIYGYTF.

The J gene is TRBJ2-2, the V gene TRBV29-1; 7 bases line up with TRBD2. CDR1 and CDR2 from the germline V gene are SQVTM and ANQGSEA. V shed 1 base, J shed 3 bases, and the junction held 8 bases outside the gene matches. CDR3 length equals 16 residues. DNA of the CDR3: TGCAGCGTTGAAGTGGCCGGGACTAACCACACCGGGGAGCTGTTTTTT. This gives the protein CSVEVAGTNHTGELFF.

This clonotype was observed a single time. The rearrangement links TRBV7-6 to TRBJ1-4; D perhaps matches TRBD1 (5 bases). The CDR3 has 15 residues. V dropped 0 bases and J dropped 7 bases, with 12 bases sitting between them. Germline CDR1 and CDR2: SGHVS and FNYEAQ. The CDR3 DNA follows: TGTGCCAGCAGCTTAGCGCAGGGATGGGGTGAAAAACTGTTTTTT. This sequence encodes CASSLAQGWGEKLFF.

V and J are TRBV15 and TRBJ2-7; 7 bases map to TRBD1. This CDR3 contains 15 residues. Germline CDR1 LNHNV, CDR2 YYDKDF (reference sequence). V lost 0 bases, J lost 7 bases, and 9 bases stayed unmatched. The CDR3 nucleotides read TGTGCCACCAGCAGAGATCCGACAGGGAGTTGGGAGCAGTACTTC. It yields the protein CATSRDPTGSWEQYF.

The rearrangement joins TRBV20-1 to TRBJ2-1, with 10 bases that match TRBD2. With 5 bases clipped from V and 2 bases from J, the junction kept 3 bases outside the gene matches. This CDR3 comprises 14 residues. The V gene's germline CDR1 is DFQATT and CDR2 SNEGSKA (reference sequence). The DNA for the CDR3 is TGCAGTGCTGTTAGCGGGGGGCCCTACAATGAGCAGTTCTTC. Its translation: CSAVSGGPYNEQFF.

This clonotype was observed a few times. The chain employs TRBV12-3 or TRBV12-4 and TRBJ2-7, with 10 nucleotides matching TRBD2. The V and J ends lost 7 bases and 4 bases, in that order; junction bases with no gene match: 16. The CDR3 runs 17 residues. Here the CDR3 reads CASTKRGGPNSLYEQYF. The CDR3, as DNA: TGTGCCAGCACCAAGCGGGGGGGCCCGAACTCATTATACGAGCAGTACTTC.

This clonotype came up many times. The V call is TRBV25-1, the J call TRBJ1-6, with 7 bases fitting TRBD1. CDR3 length equals 17 residues. Unmatched junction bases numbered 12, after V lost 1 base and J lost 9 bases. CDR1 is MGHDK, CDR2 SYGVNS, per germline. CDR3 loop: CASSESGGRSLRSPLHF. The CDR3 DNA sequence: TGTGCCAGCAGTGAATCAGGGGGTCGGAGTTTACGTTCACCCCTCCACTTT.

This clonotype was picked up a small number of times. The rearrangement uses TRBV12-5 and TRBJ2-1, with 7 bases matching TRBD1. The CDR3 sequence is 14 residues long. CDR1 LGHNT and CDR2 FRNRAP come from the germline V gene. J gave up 3 bases and V 1 base, and 0 bases lay outside the gene matches. The CDR3 protein is CASGLGQGYNEQFF. Here the CDR3 DNA reads TGTGCTAGTGGTTTGGGACAGGGCTACAATGAGCAGTTCTTC. Drawing the rest from reference TRBV12-5 and TRBJ2-1, the complete variable domain is DARVTQTPRHKVTEMGQEVTMRCQPILGHNTVFWYRQTMMQGLELLAYFRNRAPLDDSGMPKDRFSAEMPDATLATLKIQPSEPRDSAVYFCASGLGQGYNEQFFGPGTRLTVL.

The table lists this clonotype with a few counts. The chain combines TRBV29-1 with TRBJ2-3; possible D gene TRBD1, 8 bases. The CDR3 has 13 amino acids. Germline CDR1 is SQVTM and CDR2 is ANQGSEA. Trimming took off 6 bases at V and 6 bases at J, with 16 bases between the two ends. CDR3 loop: CSVGQGGMDTQYF. CDR3 sequence (DNA): TGCAGCGTCGGACAGGGAGGGATGGATACGCAGTATTTT.

On this clonotype itself: Germline and junction disagree at one end, which may indicate a read error. V gene TRBV4-1 combines with J gene TRBJ2-7, with D possibly matching TRBD1 (5 bases). The CDR3 loop spans 14 amino acids. Germline V CDR1 and CDR2: MGHRA, YSYEKL. CDR3 bases: TGTGCCAGCCGCCGCCAAGGACATGGCTACGAGCAGTACTTC. It encodes CASRRQGHGYEQYF.

The chain uses TRBV6-1 and TRBJ1-3; D uncertain. V was clipped by 8 bases and J by 4 bases, with 6 bases between them. Germline V CDR1 and CDR2: MNHNS, SASEGT. CDR3 length equals 11 residues. CDR3 DNA: TGTGCCAGCCGGATCGGAAACACCATATATTTT. This sequence encodes CASRIGNTIYF.